These 15 T cell receptor beta chains were sequenced from one sample in a study of cytomegalovirus exposure and HLA in healthy donors. Both 60 Vbeta primers and 13 Jbeta primers went into the PCR. The protocol was immunoSEQ multiplex PCR, while the TCRdb copy is restricted to in-frame clones and leaves out a portion. The sample includes some 190,000 clones, approximately 80% of them seen just once. Sequencing was done on a sample of PBMCs. These receptors came from a woman in her twenties or thirties in good health and CMV-seropositive.

V gene TRBV5-1 combines with J gene TRBJ1-4; a possible D gene is TRBD1 (6 bases). The germline CDR1 and CDR2 sequences are SGHRS and YFSETQ. V was cut by 3 bases and J by 4 bases, with 19 bases left in between. The CDR3 runs 17 residues. The CDR3 reads CASSSTLLRGSNEKLFF. As DNA, the CDR3 is TGCGCCAGCAGCTCCACTTTATTAAGGGGGAGTAATGAAAAACTGTTTTTT.

This clone has more than one count but fewer than ten. This chain links TRBV10-3 with TRBJ2-7; D ambiguous. This CDR3 is built from 16 residues. Germline CDR1 ENHRY, CDR2 SYGVKD. V lost 0 bases and J 0 bases, leaving 12 bases between the germline ends. In DNA, the CDR3 is TGTGCCATCAGTGAGTCGGCGGCAGCATCCTCCTACGAGCAGTACTTC. It translates to CAISESAAASSYEQYF.

The chain couples TRBV28 to TRBJ2-5; TRBD1 might be the D (6 bases). The CDR3 is made up of 15 amino acids. Germline V lookup: CDR1 MDHEN, CDR2 SYDVKM. Trimming pared 8 bases from V and 1 base from J, leaving 17 bases between. The CDR3 is CASGQSGALQETQYF. Here the CDR3 DNA reads TGTGCCAGCGGGCAGTCAGGGGCCCTCCAAGAGACCCAGTACTTC.

DNA of the CDR3: TGTGCCAGCAGTGAAACCCGACAGGGTTGGGGCGTACATGAGCAGTTCTTC. Protein product: CASSETRQGWGVHEQFF. V gene TRBV2 combines with J gene TRBJ2-1; 7 bases map to TRBD1. In germline, CDR1 is SNHLY, CDR2 FYNNEI. With V trimmed by 2 bases and J by 8 bases, 15 bases remained unmatched. The CDR3 has 17 residues.

The chain uses TRBV19 and TRBJ1-2, with a weak D call TRBD1 (6 bases). Germline lookup yields CDR1 LNHDA and CDR2 SQIVND (reference sequence). V was clipped by 7 bases and J by 0 bases, with 18 bases between them. The CDR3 extends over 16 amino acids. CDR3 sequence: CASTQNPDSPNYGYTF. The CDR3 DNA sequence: TGTGCCAGTACCCAGAACCCGGACAGTCCTAACTATGGCTACACCTTC.

This chain joins TRBV2 and TRBJ2-5; D is perhaps TRBD2 (5 bases). The DNA end is a closer match to TRBJ2-7, so the J assignment may be wrong. Germline-derived CDR1 and CDR2 are SNHLY and FYNNEI. The CDR3 covers 12 residues. The CDR3: CASKAGLAEQYF. DNA for the CDR3: TGTGCCAGCAAGGCCGGACTGGCCGAGCAGTACTTC.

V gene TRBV6-5 combines with J gene TRBJ2-1; D unresolved. The CDR3 consists of 14 residues. Deletions cut 5 bases from V and 8 bases from J, with 16 bases between. Germline CDR1 and CDR2: MNHEY and SVGAGI. The CDR3 DNA sequence: TGTGCCAGCAGTCGATTCCCCTCGGGTCATGAGCAGTTCTTC. Translation gives CASSRFPSGHEQFF.

The V call is TRBV6-1, the J call TRBJ2-7; D ambiguous. The germline V gene has CDR1 MNHNS and CDR2 SASEGT. This CDR3 comprises 11 residues. V dropped 3 bases and J dropped 3 bases, with 3 bases sitting between them. For the CDR3, the DNA is TGTGCCAGCAGTGACATCTACGAGCAGTACTTC. This translates into CASSDIYEQYF.

The chain carries TRBV6-1 and TRBJ1-5; 7 bases align to TRBD1. From germline, CDR1 is MNHNS and CDR2 SASEGT. This CDR3 has 12 residues. V dropped 9 bases and J dropped 8; count of bases not matched to a gene: 7. Here the CDR3 reads CASTGVLEPQHF. The CDR3 coding sequence is TGTGCCAGTACAGGGGTTCTTGAGCCCCAGCATTTT.

In this sample, this clone turned up a few times. V and J are TRBV4-1 and TRBJ1-5, with 11 positions matching TRBD1. CDR1 MGHRA and CDR2 YSYEKL come from the germline V gene. The CDR3 contains 19 residues. The ends lost 4 bases at V and 3 bases at J; junction bases unmatched: 14. CDR3 nucleotides: TGCGCCAGCAGCCCCCAAGGACAGGGGGCACCAATTAACAATCAGCCCCAGCATTTT. It specifies CASSPQGQGAPINNQPQHF.

V usage is TRBV4-1 and J usage is TRBJ2-1; 8 bases agree with TRBD2. J lost 4 bases, V lost 4 bases, and 6 bases had no gene match. CDR1 is MGHRA and CDR2 is YSYEKL in the germline V gene. This CDR3 comprises 15 residues. The CDR3 is CASSPGEREYNEQFF. DNA of the CDR3: TGCGCCAGCAGCCCAGGGGAGCGGGAGTACAATGAGCAGTTCTTC.

The gene calls are TRBV18 and TRBJ2-7; 7 positions match TRBD2. Germline V CDR1 and CDR2: KGHSH, LQKENI. V dropped 2 bases and J dropped 2; count of bases not matched to a gene: 6. The CDR3 spans 15 residues. For the CDR3, the DNA is TGTGCCAGCTCACCAGGTCCGGGAGGCCCCTACGAGCAGTACTTC. This translates into CASSPGPGGPYEQYF. Full variable domain (missing parts from reference TRBV18 and TRBJ2-7): NAGVMQNPRHLVRRRGQEARLRCSPMKGHSHVYWYRQLPEEGLKFMVYLQKENIIDESGMPKERFSAEFPKEGPSILRIQQVVRGDSAAYFCASSPGPGGPYEQYFGPGTRLTVT.

The rearrangement joins TRBV11-2 to TRBJ2-5; 13 nucleotides line up with TRBD2. The DNA end is more similar to TRBJ2-7, so the J call may be wrong. The CDR3 is made up of 15 amino acids. Germline V lookup: CDR1 SGHAT, CDR2 FQNNGV. The CDR3 protein is CASSSTSGRAPEQYF. CDR3 in DNA: TGTGCCAGCAGCTCAACTAGCGGGAGGGCCCCCGAGCAGTACTTC.

The chain carries TRBV11-3 and TRBJ2-2; TRBD2 matches at 14 bases. Trimming at V came to 5 bases and at J to 7 bases, leaving 3 bases not matched to a gene. The V gene's germline CDR1 is SGHNT and CDR2 YENEEA. The CDR3 is made up of 15 amino acids. Written as DNA, the CDR3 is TGTGCCAGCAGCCCAGGACTAGCGGGAGGCGGGGAGCTGTTTTTT. It encodes CASSPGLAGGGELFF.

The rearrangement uses TRBV5-8 and TRBJ2-1; 12 bases align to TRBD1. The CDR3 extends over 20 amino acids. Per the germline V gene, CDR1 is SGHTS and CDR2 is YDEGEE. The junction had 20 bases not matched to a gene; V was cut back by 2 bases and J by 8 bases. CDR3 nucleotides: TGTGCCAGCAGCTTTTCCTCGGGACAGGGGGCAGGAATGTGGCCCGATGAGCAGTTCTTC. This gives the protein CASSFSSGQGAGMWPDEQFF.